This TCR beta chain comes out of a study of cytomegalovirus exposure and HLA in healthy donors. CDR1 is SSHAT and CDR2 is FNYEAQ in the germline V gene (reference sequence). The CDR3 runs 15 residues. V lost 5 bases and J lost 2; bases outside the gene matches: 5. The PCR was carried out with 60 Vbeta primers and 13 Jbeta primers. The data were produced by immunoSEQ multiplex PCR, yet TCRdb's version contains in-frame clones alone and is incomplete. The data contain around 150,000 clones, about three quarters of them singletons. V usage is TRBV7-7 and J usage is TRBJ2-3; the match to TRBD2 covers 9 bases. The TCR originated in a middle-aged woman in good health and CMV-seronegative. The sequencing input was PBMCs. CDR3 nucleotides: TGTGCCAGCAGCCAGACTAGCGGAGCCACAGATACGCAGTATTTT. This codes for CASSQTSGATDTQYF.